The 32 T cell receptor beta chains reported below all come from one sample, sequenced in a study of shared clonotypes between healthy human individuals. The data were produced by immunoSEQ multiplex PCR, yet TCRdb's version contains in-frame clones alone and is incomplete. The sample has nearly 1,000,000 clones, around three quarters seen once; the top ten hold nearly 1.5%. The sequenced sample consisted of memory CD4+ T cells sorted from blood. Stated subset: CD45RA-negative fraction. These receptors were obtained from a man aged 18 to 29 in good health.

This chain uses TRBV5-1 with TRBJ1-4; 7 positions agree with TRBD1. The CDR3 runs to 14 residues. V lost 3 bases, J lost 8 bases, and 7 bases stayed unmatched. Germline V lookup: CDR1 SGHRS, CDR2 YFSETQ. CDR3 bases: TGCGCCAGCAGCTCGGGACAGAAGGGGGAAAAACTGTTTTTT. Amino acids: CASSSGQKGEKLFF.

The chain uses TRBV5-6 and TRBJ2-7; 12 nucleotides line up with TRBD2. The trim removed 5 bases at V and 3 bases at J, leaving 6 bases unmatched. The CDR3 sequence is 15 residues long. Germline values: CDR1 SGHDT, CDR2 YYEEEE. The CDR3 bases are TGTGCCAGCAGAGCAGGACTAGCGGGGAACTACGAGCAGTACTTC. This codes for CASRAGLAGNYEQYF.

The J gene is TRBJ2-1, the V gene TRBV10-3; possible D gene TRBD2, 5 bases. Trimming left V 5 bases short and J 6 bases short, with 11 bases between. The CDR3 has 13 residues. CDR1 and CDR2 from the germline V gene are ENHRY and SYGVKD. The CDR3 DNA is TGTGCCATCAGTTCAACTAGTCCCAATGAGCAGTTCTTC. Its protein product is CAISSTSPNEQFF.

Here the CDR3 DNA reads TGTGCCAGTAGGGACACCACCAGGTATAGCAATCAGCCCCAGCATTTT. Translating gives CASRDTTRYSNQPQHF. The chain employs TRBV19 and TRBJ1-5; D is possibly TRBD1 (5 bases). The germline gives CDR1 LNHDA, CDR2 SQIVND (reference sequence). V was shortened by 6 bases and J by 0 bases, with 15 bases between the two germline ends. The CDR3 is 16 amino acids.

The chain has TRBV27 and TRBJ2-1; tentative D call: TRBD2 (5 bases). This CDR3 is 15 amino acids long. Per germline, CDR1 MNHEY and CDR2 SMNVEV (reference sequence). Deletions cut 1 base from V and 2 bases from J, with 9 bases between. CDR3 loop: CASSLWGEAYNEQFF. DNA for the CDR3: TGTGCCAGCAGTTTATGGGGAGAAGCCTACAATGAGCAGTTCTTC.

In this sample, this clone turned up once. The chain employs TRBV5-1 and TRBJ2-1, with D tentatively TRBD1 (5 bases). V gave up 4 bases and J gave up 4 bases, with 12 bases separating them. In germline, CDR1 is SGHRS, CDR2 YFSETQ. CDR3 size: 14 residues. CDR3 coding DNA: TGCGCCAGCAGCGAGGACACGTCTTACAATGAGCAGTTCTTC. Its translation is CASSEDTSYNEQFF.

This clone was observed many times. The J gene is TRBJ2-1, the V gene TRBV10-3; 9 bases align to TRBD2. The CDR3 is 15 residues long. V lost 4 bases and J lost 7; bases outside the gene matches: 8. CDR1 and CDR2 (germline): ENHRY, SYGVKD. The CDR3, as DNA: TGTGCCATCAGTGCGGGTAGCGGGAGTGGGAATGAGCAGTTCTTC. It translates to CAISAGSGSGNEQFF.

The J gene is TRBJ2-3, the V gene TRBV5-6; 11 positions match TRBD2. The CDR3 has 15 amino acids. Germline V CDR1 and CDR2: SGHDT, YYEEEE. V dropped 0 bases and J dropped 6; count of bases not matched to a gene: 3. CDR3: CASSLGLAGLDTQYF. In DNA form, the CDR3 reads TGTGCCAGCAGCTTGGGACTAGCGGGACTGGATACGCAGTATTTT.

The chain uses TRBV2 and TRBJ1-4; D ambiguous. This CDR3 comprises 12 residues. In germline, CDR1 is SNHLY, CDR2 FYNNEI. V was clipped by 7 bases and J by 4 bases, with 7 bases between them. The DNA for the CDR3 is TGTGCCAGCAACCCAAATAATGAAAAACTGTTTTTT. It translates to CASNPNNEKLFF. The full variable domain, rest sourced from reference TRBV2 and TRBJ1-4, is EPEVTQTPSHQVTQMGQEVILRCVPISNHLYFYWYRQILGQKVEFLVSFYNNEISEKSEIFDDQFSVERPDGSNFTLKIRSTKLEDSAMYFCASNPNNEKLFFGSGTQLSVL.

Regarding this clone: Since a much larger clone is just one base distant, this may be a read error. The sample contains more than one DNA sequence encoding this CDR3. CDR3 nucleotide sequence: TGCAGCGTTGGGACTAGCGTTTACGAGCAGTACTTC. Residues: CSVGTSVYEQYF. The rearrangement links TRBV29-1 to TRBJ2-7; 9 nucleotides align to TRBD2. After removal of 4 bases from V and 4 bases from J, the junction contained 2 bases not matched to a gene. The length of the CDR3 is 12 residues. CDR1 and CDR2 (germline): SQVTM, ANQGSEA.

V gene TRBV11-2 combines with J gene TRBJ2-1; D ambiguous. The CDR3 is made up of 12 amino acids. The ends were cut back, 4 bases at V and 6 bases at J, with 7 bases in the middle. Germline V gene data show CDR1 as SGHAT and CDR2 as FQNNGV. CDR3 loop: CASSSVFNEQFF. The CDR3 region has the DNA TGTGCCAGCAGCTCCGTTTTCAATGAGCAGTTCTTC.

DNA of the CDR3: TGTGCCAGCAGCGGGATGACTAGCGGGGAAGAGACCCAGTACTTC. This gives the protein CASSGMTSGEETQYF. This sequence joins TRBV5-4 and TRBJ2-5; TRBD2 matches at 11 bases. Per the germline V gene, CDR1 is SGHNT and CDR2 is YYREEE (reference sequence). V shed 4 bases and J 3 bases; nucleotides not matched to a gene: 5. This CDR3 region has 15 residues.

The rearrangement joins TRBV27 to TRBJ1-1; TRBD1 aligns across 8 bases. The CDR3 covers 15 residues. V shed 6 bases and J 7 bases; nucleotides not matched to a gene: 13. CDR1 is MNHEY and CDR2 is SMNVEV in the germline V gene (reference sequence). The CDR3 is CASSSFGTGRREAFF. CDR3 bases: TGTGCCAGCAGCTCTTTCGGGACAGGAAGGCGTGAAGCTTTCTTT.

J is TRBJ1-1 and V is TRBV2; 7 bases are shared with TRBD1. J was trimmed by 4 bases and V by 2 bases; bases with no gene match: 4. This CDR3 contains 14 residues. CDR1 is SNHLY and CDR2 is FYNNEI in the germline V gene. CDR3 sequence: CASSEQGQTTEAFF. DNA for the CDR3: TGTGCCAGCAGTGAACAGGGACAGACCACTGAAGCTTTCTTT.

The chain couples TRBV7-2 to TRBJ2-7; 11 positions match TRBD2. From germline, CDR1 is SGHTA and CDR2 FQGNSA. There are 17 residues in the CDR3. The V segment lost 4 bases and the J segment 3 bases; nucleotides outside the gene matches: 11. The CDR3 region has the DNA TGTGCCAGCAGCTCTAGGACTAGCGGGCTACTTTACTACGAGCAGTACTTC. Protein sequence: CASSSRTSGLLYYEQYF.

This chain joins TRBV19 and TRBJ2-2; 7 positions agree with TRBD2. Germline assignment: CDR1 LNHDA and CDR2 SQIVND (reference sequence). Trimming removed 5 bases from V and 6 bases from J; junction bases left unmatched: 9. The CDR3 length is 15 residues. CDR3 amino acids: CASSLSVRGAGELFF. The DNA of the CDR3 is TGTGCCAGTAGTCTCTCAGTCCGGGGGGCCGGGGAGCTGTTTTTT.

The chain carries TRBV11-2 and TRBJ1-2; D not resolved. This CDR3 spans 15 amino acids. Per germline, CDR1 SGHAT and CDR2 FQNNGV. V dropped 0 bases and J dropped 0 bases, with 8 bases sitting between them. The CDR3 loop is CASSLDRQANYGYTF. The CDR3 DNA sequence: TGTGCCAGCAGCTTAGACAGACAAGCTAACTATGGCTACACCTTC.

In DNA form, the CDR3 reads TGTGCCAGTGGAAAAGTGGGCCAGGGGCCCACCGGGGAGCTGTTTTTT. Translating it yields CASGKVGQGPTGELFF. The rearrangement uses TRBV19 and TRBJ2-2; tentatively, D is TRBD1 (6 bases). The CDR3 sequence is 16 residues long. The germline V gene has CDR1 LNHDA and CDR2 SQIVND (reference sequence). V dropped 8 bases and J dropped 4 bases, with 20 bases sitting between them.

The genes are TRBV12-5 and TRBJ2-3; no definite D call. This CDR3 has 11 amino acids. Germline CDR1 LGHNT, CDR2 FRNRAP. Trimming removed 6 bases from V and 4 bases from J, with 5 bases in between. The CDR3 loop is CASGEADTQYF. In DNA form, the CDR3 reads TGTGCTAGTGGAGAAGCAGATACGCAGTATTTT.

The rearrangement links TRBV19 to TRBJ2-5; maybe TRBD2 (5 bases). The CDR3 has 14 amino acids. With 5 bases removed from V and 0 bases from J, the gap between germline ends came to 10 bases. Germline V gene lookup returns CDR1 LNHDA and CDR2 SQIVND (reference sequence). This CDR3 reads CASSLGGNQETQYF. In nucleotides, the CDR3 is TGTGCCAGTAGTCTCGGAGGTAACCAAGAGACCCAGTACTTC.

V gene TRBV4-1 combines with J gene TRBJ2-5; 9 bases are a match to TRBD1. CDR1 and CDR2 from the germline V gene are MGHRA and YSYEKL. V was clipped by 4 bases and J by 2 bases; unmatched bases: 11. The CDR3 length is 17 residues. CDR3: CASSLFPLDRGQETQYF. The CDR3 nucleotides are TGCGCCAGCAGCCTATTCCCTCTCGACAGGGGGCAAGAGACCCAGTACTTC.

This clone was picked up one time. This sequence joins TRBV2 and TRBJ1-2; 8 nucleotides line up with TRBD1. This CDR3 has 14 residues. Germline V gene data show CDR1 as SNHLY and CDR2 as FYNNEI. J gave up 13 bases and V 6 bases, and 16 bases lay outside the gene matches. CDR3: CASRLQTSTGVLTF. The CDR3 DNA reads as TGTGCCAGCAGACTCCAGACTTCGACAGGGGTCCTCACCTTC.

The chain recombines TRBV5-4 with TRBJ1-1, with 8 bases lining up with TRBD1. CDR1 and CDR2 (germline): SGHNT, YYREEE (reference sequence). The CDR3 spans 14 residues. V dropped 2 bases and J dropped 7; count of bases not matched to a gene: 7. The CDR3 coding sequence is TGTGCCAGCAGCTTCCTTACAGGGGGGAGTGAAGCTTTCTTT. Translated: CASSFLTGGSEAFF.

This clone was seen a single time. J is TRBJ1-4 and V is TRBV15, with TRBD1 matching over 9 bases. The junction had 4 bases not matched to a gene; V was cut back by 1 base and J by 7 bases. Germline V gives CDR1 LNHNV, CDR2 YYDKDF (reference sequence). The CDR3 length is 15 residues. CDR3: CATSRGRQGVEKLFF. The CDR3 bases are TGTGCCACCAGCAGAGGAAGACAGGGGGTTGAAAAACTGTTTTTT.

This chain uses TRBV6-5 with TRBJ1-2, with 9 bases fitting TRBD1. The CDR3 has 15 amino acids. Germline loops: CDR1 MNHEY, CDR2 SVGAGI. V lost 4 bases and J lost 4; bases outside the gene matches: 7. CDR3 residues: CASSSSGTGPYGYTF. The DNA for the CDR3 is TGTGCCAGCAGTTCGTCCGGGACAGGGCCCTATGGCTACACCTTC.

The rearrangement joins TRBV28 to TRBJ1-4; D uncertain. CDR3 length equals 15 residues. Germline lookup yields CDR1 MDHEN and CDR2 SYDVKM. V lost 6 bases and J lost 8, with 19 bases in between. For the CDR3, the DNA is TGTGCCAGCAGCTTGACCTCCCCTTACAGAGAAAAACTGTTTTTT. This encodes CASSLTSPYREKLFF.

J is TRBJ1-3 and V is TRBV2; 7 nucleotides agree with TRBD1. V trimming: 5 bases; J trimming: 3 bases; junction bases outside the gene matches: 7. The CDR3 length is 15 residues. CDR1 and CDR2 from the germline V gene are SNHLY and FYNNEI. CDR3: CASSPQTGYGNTIYF. Here the CDR3 DNA reads TGTGCCAGCAGTCCACAGACAGGGTATGGAAACACCATATATTTT. The whole variable domain, filled in from reference TRBV2 and TRBJ1-3, reads EPEVTQTPSHQVTQMGQEVILRCVPISNHLYFYWYRQILGQKVEFLVSFYNNEISEKSEIFDDQFSVERPDGSNFTLKIRSTKLEDSAMYFCASSPQTGYGNTIYFGEGSWLTVV.

CDR3 loop: CASSSPGQGALEQFF. DNA for the CDR3: TGTGCCAGCTCATCCCCGGGACAGGGGGCCCTTGAGCAGTTCTTC. V gene TRBV18 combines with J gene TRBJ2-1; 12 nucleotides agree with TRBD1. V was pared by 5 bases and J by 9 bases, with 8 bases of the junction left unmatched. CDR3 length equals 15 residues. Germline CDR1 and CDR2: KGHSH and LQKENI.

The chain has TRBV2 and TRBJ2-2; maybe TRBD2 (6 bases). V lost 8 bases to trimming and J lost 4 bases, with 11 bases between them. From germline, CDR1 is SNHLY and CDR2 FYNNEI. The CDR3 is made up of 13 amino acids. CDR3 protein: CASGGSATGELFF. The CDR3 DNA sequence: TGTGCCAGCGGGGGGTCGGCCACCGGGGAGCTGTTTTTT. Combining the CDR3 with reference TRBV2 and TRBJ2-2 gives the whole variable domain EPEVTQTPSHQVTQMGQEVILRCVPISNHLYFYWYRQILGQKVEFLVSFYNNEISEKSEIFDDQFSVERPDGSNFTLKIRSTKLEDSAMYFCASGGSATGELFFGEGSRLTVL.

In this sample, this clone turned up a few times. The chain couples TRBV10-3 to TRBJ2-1, with 11 bases identical to TRBD1. The CDR3 has 15 residues. Per germline, CDR1 ENHRY and CDR2 SYGVKD. Trimming took 6 bases from V and 0 from J; bases not matched to a gene: 1. CDR3 sequence (DNA): TGTGCCATCAGAGGACAGGGGGCCTCCTACAATGAGCAGTTCTTC. Translation gives CAIRGQGASYNEQFF.

This clone was counted between two and nine times. J is TRBJ1-6 and V is TRBV30; D may be TRBD1 (5 bases). The CDR3 runs to 15 residues. CDR1 and CDR2 from the germline V gene are GTSNPN and SVGIG (reference sequence). The V end lost 0 bases, the J end lost 15 bases, and 21 bases lay between the germline ends. CDR3: CAWSVRSPAGTLLHF. In DNA, the CDR3 is TGTGCCTGGAGTGTACGTAGTCCGGCCGGGACCCTCCTCCACTTT.

This clone appeared a single time. V is TRBV10-3 and J is TRBJ1-1; perhaps TRBD1 as D (5 bases). This CDR3 contains 15 residues. V lost 2 bases to trimming and J lost 5 bases, with 15 bases between them. Germline V gene data show CDR1 as ENHRY and CDR2 as SYGVKD. DNA for the CDR3: TGTGCCATCAGTGAGGAAAAGGGGTTTTTGACTGAAGCTTTCTTT. Protein: CAISEEKGFLTEAFF.